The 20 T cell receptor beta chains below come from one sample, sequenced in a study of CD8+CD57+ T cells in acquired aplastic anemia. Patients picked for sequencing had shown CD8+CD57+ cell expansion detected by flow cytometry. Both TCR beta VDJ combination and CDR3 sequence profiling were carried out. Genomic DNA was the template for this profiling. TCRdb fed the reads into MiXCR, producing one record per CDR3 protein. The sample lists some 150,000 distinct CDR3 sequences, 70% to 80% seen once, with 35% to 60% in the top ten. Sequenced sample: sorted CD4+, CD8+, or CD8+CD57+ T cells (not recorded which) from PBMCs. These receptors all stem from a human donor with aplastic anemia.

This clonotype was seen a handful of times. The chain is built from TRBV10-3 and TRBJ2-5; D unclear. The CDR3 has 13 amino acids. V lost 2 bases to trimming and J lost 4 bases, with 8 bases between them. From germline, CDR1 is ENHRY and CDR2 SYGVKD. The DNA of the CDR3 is TGTGCCATCAGTGAGCACATGTCAGAGACCCAGTACTTC. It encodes CAISEHMSETQYF.

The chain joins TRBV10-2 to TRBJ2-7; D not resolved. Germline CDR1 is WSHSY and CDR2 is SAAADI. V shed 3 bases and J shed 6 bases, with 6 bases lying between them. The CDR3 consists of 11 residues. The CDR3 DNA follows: TGCGCCAGCAGTGACTCTTCCGAGCAGTACTTC. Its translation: CASSDSSEQYF.

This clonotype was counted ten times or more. CDR3: CASSPVGPGDIQYF. CDR3 DNA sequence: TGTGCCAGTAGTCCTGTAGGCCCAGGGGACATTCAGTACTTC. The V call is TRBV19, the J call TRBJ2-4; D is perhaps TRBD1 (6 bases). CDR3 size: 14 residues. Trimming took 5 bases from V and 8 from J, leaving 16 bases between them. Germline V gives CDR1 LNHDA, CDR2 SQIVND (reference sequence). The full variable domain, in which reference TRBV19 and TRBJ2-4 provide the parts outside the CDR3, is DGGITQSPKYLFRKEGQNVTLSCEQNLNHDAMYWYRQDPGQGLRLIYYSQIVNDFQKGDIAEGYSVSREKKESFPLTVTSAQKNPTAFYLCASSPVGPGDIQYFGAGTRLSVL.

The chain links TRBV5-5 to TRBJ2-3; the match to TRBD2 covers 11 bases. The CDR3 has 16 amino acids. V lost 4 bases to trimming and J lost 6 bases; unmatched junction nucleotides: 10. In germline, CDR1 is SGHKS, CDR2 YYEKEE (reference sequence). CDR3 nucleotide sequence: TGTGCCAGCAGCCGGGAATTAGCGGGAGGGCGCGATACGCAGTATTTT. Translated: CASSRELAGGRDTQYF.

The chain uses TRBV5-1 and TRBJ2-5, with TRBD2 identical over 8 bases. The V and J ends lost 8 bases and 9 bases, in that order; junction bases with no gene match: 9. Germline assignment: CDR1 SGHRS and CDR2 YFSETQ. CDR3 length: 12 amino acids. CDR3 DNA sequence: TGCGCCAGTAGCGGGGAACTGGAGGCCCAGTACTTC. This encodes CASSGELEAQYF.

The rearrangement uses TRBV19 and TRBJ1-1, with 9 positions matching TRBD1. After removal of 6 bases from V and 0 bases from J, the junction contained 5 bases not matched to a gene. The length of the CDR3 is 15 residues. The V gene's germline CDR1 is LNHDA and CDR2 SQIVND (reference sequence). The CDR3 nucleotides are TGTGCCAGTAGACTGGGACAGGGACTGAACACTGAAGCTTTCTTT. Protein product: CASRLGQGLNTEAFF.

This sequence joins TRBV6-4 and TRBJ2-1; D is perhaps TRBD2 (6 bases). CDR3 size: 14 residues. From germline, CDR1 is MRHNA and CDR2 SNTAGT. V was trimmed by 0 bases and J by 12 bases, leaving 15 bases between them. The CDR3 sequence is CASSDSGEAPTQFF. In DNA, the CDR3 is TGTGCCAGCAGTGACTCAGGGGAGGCCCCCACGCAGTTCTTC.

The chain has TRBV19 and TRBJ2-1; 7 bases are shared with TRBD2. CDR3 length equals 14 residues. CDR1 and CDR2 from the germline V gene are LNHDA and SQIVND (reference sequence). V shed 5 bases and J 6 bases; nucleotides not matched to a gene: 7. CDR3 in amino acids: CASSGERDSNEQFF. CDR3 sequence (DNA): TGTGCCAGTAGTGGTGAGCGGGACTCCAATGAGCAGTTCTTC.

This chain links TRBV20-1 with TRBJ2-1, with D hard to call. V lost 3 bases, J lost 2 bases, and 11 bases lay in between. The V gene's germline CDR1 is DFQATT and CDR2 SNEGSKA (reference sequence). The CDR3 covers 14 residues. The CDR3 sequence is CSASRHRTYNEQFF. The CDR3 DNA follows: TGCAGTGCTAGTAGGCACAGAACCTACAATGAGCAGTTCTTC.

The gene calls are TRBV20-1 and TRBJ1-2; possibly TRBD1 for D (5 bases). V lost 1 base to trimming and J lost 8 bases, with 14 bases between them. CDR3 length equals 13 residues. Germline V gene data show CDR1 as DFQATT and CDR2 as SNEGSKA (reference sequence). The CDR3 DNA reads TGCAGTGCTAGAGCCAACTCCGGGGGAGGCTACACCTTC. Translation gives CSARANSGGGYTF.

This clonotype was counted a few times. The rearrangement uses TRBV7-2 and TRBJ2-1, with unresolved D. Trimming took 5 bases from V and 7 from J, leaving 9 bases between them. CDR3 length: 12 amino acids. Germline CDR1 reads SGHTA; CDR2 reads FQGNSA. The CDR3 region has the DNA TGTGCCAGCAGCCTCCCCTCGAATGAGCAGTTCTTC. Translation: CASSLPSNEQFF.

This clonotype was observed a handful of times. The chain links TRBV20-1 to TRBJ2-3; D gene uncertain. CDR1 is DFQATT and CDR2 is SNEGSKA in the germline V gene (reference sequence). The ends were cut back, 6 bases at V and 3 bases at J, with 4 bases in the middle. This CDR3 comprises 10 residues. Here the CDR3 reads CSATTDTQYF. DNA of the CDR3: TGCAGTGCCACTACAGATACGCAGTATTTT.

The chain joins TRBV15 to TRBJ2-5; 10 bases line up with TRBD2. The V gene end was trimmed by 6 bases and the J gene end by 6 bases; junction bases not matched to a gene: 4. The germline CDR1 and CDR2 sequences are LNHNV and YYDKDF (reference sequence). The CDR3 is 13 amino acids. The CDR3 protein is CATRGTSEQTQYF. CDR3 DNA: TGTGCCACCAGAGGGACTAGCGAACAGACCCAGTACTTC.

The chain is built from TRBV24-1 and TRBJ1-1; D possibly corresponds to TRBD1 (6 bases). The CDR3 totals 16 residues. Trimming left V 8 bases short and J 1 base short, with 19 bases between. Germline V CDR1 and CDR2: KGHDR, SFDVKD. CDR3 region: CATKGGPGWRNTEAFF. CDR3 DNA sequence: TGTGCCACCAAGGGGGGACCGGGATGGAGGAACACTGAAGCTTTCTTT.

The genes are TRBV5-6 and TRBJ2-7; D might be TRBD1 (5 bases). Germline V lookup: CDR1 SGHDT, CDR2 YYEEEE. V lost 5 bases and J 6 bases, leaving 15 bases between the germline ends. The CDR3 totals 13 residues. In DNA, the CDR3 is TGTGCCAGCAGTCCGGTTAGGGGTCTCGAGCAGTACTTC. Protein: CASSPVRGLEQYF. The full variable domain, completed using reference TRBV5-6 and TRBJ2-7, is DAGVTQSPTHLIKTRGQQVTLRCSPKSGHDTVSWYQQALGQGPQFIFQYYEEEERQRGNFPDRFSGHQFPNYSSELNVNALLLGDSALYLCASSPVRGLEQYFGPGTRLTVT.

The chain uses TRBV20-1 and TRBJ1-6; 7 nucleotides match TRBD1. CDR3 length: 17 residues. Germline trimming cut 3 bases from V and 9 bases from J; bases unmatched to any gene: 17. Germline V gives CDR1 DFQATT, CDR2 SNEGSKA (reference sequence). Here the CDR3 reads CSARGDREADISSPLHF. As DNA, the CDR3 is TGCAGTGCTAGGGGCGACAGGGAAGCAGATATTAGTTCACCCCTCCACTTT.

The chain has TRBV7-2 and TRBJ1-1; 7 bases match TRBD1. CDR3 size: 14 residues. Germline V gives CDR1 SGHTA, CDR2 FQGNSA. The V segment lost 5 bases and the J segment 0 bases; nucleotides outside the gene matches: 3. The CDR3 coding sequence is TGTGCCAGCAGCCGACAGGGATTGAACACTGAAGCTTTCTTT. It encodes CASSRQGLNTEAFF.

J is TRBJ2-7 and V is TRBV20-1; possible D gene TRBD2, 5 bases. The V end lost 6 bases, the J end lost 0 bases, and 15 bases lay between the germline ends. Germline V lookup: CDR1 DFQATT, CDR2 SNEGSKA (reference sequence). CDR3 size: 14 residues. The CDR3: CSARLLESSYEQYF. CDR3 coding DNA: TGCAGTGCGCGCCTACTAGAGAGCTCCTACGAGCAGTACTTC.

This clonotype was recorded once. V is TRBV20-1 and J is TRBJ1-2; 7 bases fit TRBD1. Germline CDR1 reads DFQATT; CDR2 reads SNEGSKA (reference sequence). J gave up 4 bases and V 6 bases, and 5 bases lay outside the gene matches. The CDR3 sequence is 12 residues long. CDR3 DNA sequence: TGCAGTGCGAGACAGGGACTCTATGGCTACACCTTC. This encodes CSARQGLYGYTF.

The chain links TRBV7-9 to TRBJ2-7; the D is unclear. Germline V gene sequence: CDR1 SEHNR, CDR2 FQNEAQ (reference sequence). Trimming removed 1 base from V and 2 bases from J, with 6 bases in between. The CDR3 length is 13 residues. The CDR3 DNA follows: TGTGCCAGCAGCTTAGGGAACCCCTACGAGCAGTACTTC. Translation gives CASSLGNPYEQYF.